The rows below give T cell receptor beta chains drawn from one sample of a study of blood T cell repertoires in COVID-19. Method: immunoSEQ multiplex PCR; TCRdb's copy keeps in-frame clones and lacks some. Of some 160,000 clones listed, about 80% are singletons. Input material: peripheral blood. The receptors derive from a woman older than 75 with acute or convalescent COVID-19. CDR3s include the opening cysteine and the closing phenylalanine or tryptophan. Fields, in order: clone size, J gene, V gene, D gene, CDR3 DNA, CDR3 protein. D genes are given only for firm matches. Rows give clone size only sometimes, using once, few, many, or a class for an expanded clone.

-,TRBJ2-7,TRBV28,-,TGTGCCAGCAGGTCAGGGGACCCCTACGAGCAGTACTTC,CASRSGDPYEQYF
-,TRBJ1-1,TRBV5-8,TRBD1,TGTGCCAGCAGCCTCGGGACAGGGGGCGTAAGGACTGAAGCTTTCTTT,CASSLGTGGVRTEAFF
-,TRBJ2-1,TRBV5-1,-,TGCGCCAGCAATCAAGCGGACCTTGCTAATGAGCAGTTCTTC,CASNQADLANEQFF
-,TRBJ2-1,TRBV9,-,TGTGCCAGCAGCGTAGCTCAGGGGCGATACAATGAGCAGTTCTTC,CASSVAQGRYNEQFF
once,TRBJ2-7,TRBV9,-,TGTGCCAGCAGCGTAGGGTCGGTATCCTACGAGCAGTACTTC,CASSVGSVSYEQYF
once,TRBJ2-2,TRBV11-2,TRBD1,TGTGCCAGCAGCCCCGGGACAGGGTACACCGGGGAGCTGTTTTTT,CASSPGTGYTGELFF
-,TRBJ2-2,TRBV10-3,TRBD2,TGTGCCATCAGTGAGCATGCGGGAGAGGTGGAGCTGTTTTTT,CAISEHAGEVELFF
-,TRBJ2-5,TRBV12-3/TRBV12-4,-,TGTGCCAGCAGCACAGGGTTTCAAGAGACCCAGTACTTC,CASSTGFQETQYF
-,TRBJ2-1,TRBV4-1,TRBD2,TGCGCCAGCAGCGCCGGTACGGGTGTCGACGGTAGCGGGGTTTACAATGAGCAGTTCTTC,CASSAGTGVDGSGVYNEQFF
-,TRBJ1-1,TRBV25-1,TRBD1,TGTGCCAGCAGTGAGCGAGACAGGGATCGACCCACTGAAGCTTTCTTT,CASSERDRDRPTEAFF
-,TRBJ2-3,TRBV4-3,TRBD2,TGCGCCAGCAGCCAAGATTTTCAAGCGGGAGTGGCAGATACGCAGTATTTT,CASSQDFQAGVADTQYF
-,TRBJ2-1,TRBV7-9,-,TGTGCCAGCAGCCGGACAGACAATGAGCAGTTCTTC,CASSRTDNEQFF
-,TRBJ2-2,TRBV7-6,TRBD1,TGTGCCAGCAGCCCCGACAGGGCTTCCGGGGAGCTGTTTTTT,CASSPDRASGELFF
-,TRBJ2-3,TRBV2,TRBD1,TGTGCCAGCAGGGAGGACAGGAGCTACACAGATACGCAGTATTTT,CASREDRSYTDTQYF
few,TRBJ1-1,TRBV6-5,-,TGTGCCAGCAGTTACTCCCCAATGAACACTGAAGCTTTCTTT,CASSYSPMNTEAFF
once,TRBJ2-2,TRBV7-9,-,TGTGCCAGCAGCTTCCGACCGCCGGAGGTTTCCGGGGAGCTGTTTTTT,CASSFRPPEVSGELFF
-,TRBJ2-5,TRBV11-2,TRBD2,TGTGCCAGCAGCTTAAGGCTAGCGGGAGGGACTCAAGAGACCCAGTACTTC,CASSLRLAGGTQETQYF
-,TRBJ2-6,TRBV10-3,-,TGTGCCATCAGTGAACCAGGGTTGGGTGGGGCCAACGTCCTGACTTTC,CAISEPGLGGANVLTF
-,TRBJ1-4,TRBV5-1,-,TGCGCCAGCAGCTTGGGGGCAGATGAAAAACTGTTTTTT,CASSLGADEKLFF
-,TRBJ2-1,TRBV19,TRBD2,TGTGCCAGTAGTATAGATCCCAGACTAGCGGGGAACAACAATGAGCAGTTCTTC,CASSIDPRLAGNNNEQFF
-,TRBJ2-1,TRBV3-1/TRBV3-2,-,TGTGCCAGCAGCCAATCGACTATCAGGGGCGACAATGAGCAGTTCTTC,CASSQSTIRGDNEQFF
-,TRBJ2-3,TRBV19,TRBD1,TGTGCCAGTAGTATACCCGGACAGGGCAGGGATACGCAGTATTTT,CASSIPGQGRDTQYF
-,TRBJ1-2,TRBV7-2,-,TGTGCCAGCAGCTTAGGAGGGACTAACTATGGCTACACCTTC,CASSLGGTNYGYTF
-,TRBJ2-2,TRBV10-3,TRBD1,TGTGCCATCAACCCGACGCAGGGGGCGGGGACCGGGGAGCTGTTTTTT,CAINPTQGAGTGELFF
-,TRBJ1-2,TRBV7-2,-,TGTGCCAGCAGCCCTACGACAGAGTCTAACTATGGCTACACCTTC,CASSPTTESNYGYTF
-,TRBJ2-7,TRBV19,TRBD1,TGTGCCAGTAGGGGACAGGCCTCCTACGAGCAGTACTTC,CASRGQASYEQYF
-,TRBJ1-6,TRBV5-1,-,TGCGCCAGCAGCTTGGGACAGCTTTATAATTCACCCCTCCACTTT,CASSLGQLYNSPLHF
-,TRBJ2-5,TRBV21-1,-,TGTGCCAGCAGCAAATATTCCCGGGACAGGGTTTCGGAGACCCAGTACTTC,CASSKYSRDRVSETQYF
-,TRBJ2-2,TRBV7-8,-,TGTGCCAGTCAAGCGGTCACCGGGGAGCTGTTTTTT,CASQAVTGELFF
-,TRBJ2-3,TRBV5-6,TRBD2,TGTGCCAGCAGCCCGGGGAGGCGAGCGGGGGGGCCCCCAGATACGCAGTATTTT,CASSPGRRAGGPPDTQYF
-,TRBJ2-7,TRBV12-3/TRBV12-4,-,TGTGCCAGCAGGGTCTCGGGGGTCCACGAGCAGTACTTC,CASRVSGVHEQYF
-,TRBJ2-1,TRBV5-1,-,TGCGCCAGCAACCCCTTCGGGGGGCGAGAGGTCGAGCAGTTCTTC,CASNPFGGREVEQFF
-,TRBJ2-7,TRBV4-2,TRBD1,TGTGCCAGCAGCCAAAGTAGGACAGGGGGGACCTACGAGCAGTACTTC,CASSQSRTGGTYEQYF
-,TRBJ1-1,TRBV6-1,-,TGTGCCAGCAGTGAAGCTCTGGACACCGAAGCTTTCTTT,CASSEALDTEAFF
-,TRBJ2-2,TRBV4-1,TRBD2,TGCGCCAGCAGCCCCCGTGGTAGCGGGGGAACGAACACCGGGGAGCTGTTTTTT,CASSPRGSGGTNTGELFF
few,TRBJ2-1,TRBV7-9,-,TGTGCCAGCAGCCCAGGGCGGCTGGCTGCCCCCTCCTACAATGAGCAGTTCTTC,CASSPGRLAAPSYNEQFF
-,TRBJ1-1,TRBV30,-,TGTGCCTGGAGAGGGACAGAAGCTTTCTTT,CAWRGTEAFF
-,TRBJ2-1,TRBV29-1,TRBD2,TGCAGCGTATTGGGGGGGAGCTCCTACAATGAGCAGTTCTTC,CSVLGGSSYNEQFF
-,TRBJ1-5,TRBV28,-,TGTGCCAGCAGCCTGTTCCTCAATCAGCCCCAGCATTTT,CASSLFLNQPQHF
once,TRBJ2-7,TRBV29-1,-,TGCAGCGCCGGAGACAGGCCTCGGTACTTC,CSAGDRPRYF
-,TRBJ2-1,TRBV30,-,TGTGCCTGGAGTGCGGAACAGGATGAGCAGTTCTTC,CAWSAEQDEQFF
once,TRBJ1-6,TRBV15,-,TGTGCCACCAGCAGAGATAGTCGGGGTCTAAATTCACCCCTCCACTTT,CATSRDSRGLNSPLHF
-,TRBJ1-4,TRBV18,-,TGTGCCAGCTCACCCACGAGAACTAATGAAAAACTGTTTTTT,CASSPTRTNEKLFF
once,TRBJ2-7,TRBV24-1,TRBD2,TGTGCCACCAGTGCCGGCCCCGGGACTAACTACGAGCAGTACTTC,CATSAGPGTNYEQYF
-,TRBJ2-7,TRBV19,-,TGTGCCAGTAGTATGTCCAGGAAAATGTACTTC,CASSMSRKMYF
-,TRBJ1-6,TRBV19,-,TGTGCCAGTAGCCCCACCAGGGGTTATAATTCACCCCTCCACTTT,CASSPTRGYNSPLHF
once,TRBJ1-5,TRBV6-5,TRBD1,TGTGCCAGCAGGGGGACAGGCAATCAGCCCCAGCATTTT,CASRGTGNQPQHF
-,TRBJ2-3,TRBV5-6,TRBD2,TGTGCCAGCACTCGTGACCCTAGCGGGGCGAGGGATACGCAGTATTTT,CASTRDPSGARDTQYF
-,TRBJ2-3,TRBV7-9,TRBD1,TGTGCCAGCAGCTTTAGGGACAGGGGGCTGGATACGCAGTATTTT,CASSFRDRGLDTQYF
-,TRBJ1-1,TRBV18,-,TGTGCCAGCTCACCCATTGGGACAACGAACACTGAAGCTTTCTTT,CASSPIGTTNTEAFF
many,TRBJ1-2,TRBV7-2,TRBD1,TGTGCCAGCAGCGCCGGGAAGGGGACAGGGGGCCTTCGCGGTGGCTACACCTTC,CASSAGKGTGGLRGGYTF
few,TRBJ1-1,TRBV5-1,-,TGCGCCAGCAGCTTGGTAACAGGGAACGGGGAAGCTTTCTTT,CASSLVTGNGEAFF
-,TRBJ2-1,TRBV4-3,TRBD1,TGCGCCAGCAGCCAAGTTAGGACAGGGGGAGGTGATGAGCAGTTCTTC,CASSQVRTGGGDEQFF
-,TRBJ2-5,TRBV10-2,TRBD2,TGCGCCAGCAGTGAGTCCTCTAGCGGGGGGCAGAAGAGAGAGACCCAGTACTTC,CASSESSSGGQKRETQYF
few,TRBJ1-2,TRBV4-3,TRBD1,TGCGCCAGCAGCCAAGAGAGAAGGGGGCAGGATGGCTACACCTTC,CASSQERRGQDGYTF